This TCR beta chain was sequenced for a study of response to subunit inactivated influenza vaccine. The germline CDR1 and CDR2 sequences are ENHRY and SYGVKD. CDR3 length: 19 amino acids. The J segment lost 9 bases and the V segment lost 3 bases, leaving 18 bases of the junction unmatched. TCRdb re-called the RT-PCR reads through MiXCR, storing one row per CDR3 protein. The profile shows roughly 570,000 distinct CDR3 sequences, roughly 15% of them singletons. Note on this clonotype: Antigen specificity is unknown.

Study-wide results and caveats: Authors suggested few new T cells are recruited by each seasonal influenza vaccination.

The receptor was isolated from a man in his forties or fifties who received an inactivated influenza vaccine. The V gene is TRBV10-3, the J gene TRBJ2-1, with 12 bases lining up with TRBD2. The material sequenced was PBMCs from blood, taken about 13 days after vaccination. This CDR3 reads CAISEVRTSGTYYVGEQFF. The CDR3 DNA is TGTGCCATCAGTGAAGTACGGACTAGCGGGACCTACTACGTGGGTGAGCAGTTCTTC.